The text below deals with one T cell receptor (beta chain). CDR3 length: 13 residues. CDR1 and CDR2 (germline): GTSNPN, SVGIG (reference sequence). Trimming pared 5 bases from V and 7 bases from J, leaving 14 bases between. Between the mid-2010s and the late 2010s, patients underwent resection in Japan or China. The data stem from a study of immune evolution from preneoplasia to lung adenocarcinoma. Generated by immunoSEQ multiplex PCR, the TCRdb table keeps only in-frame clones and is missing some. The data hold around 5,400 clones, with nearly 70% observed a single time. Material: FFPE adjacent normal lung tissue. This TCR derives from a person aged 80 or older with lung adenocarcinoma. J is TRBJ1-4 and V is TRBV30; D perhaps matches TRBD1 (5 bases). This chain's CDR3 is CAWGGVLGEKLFF. CDR3 DNA sequence: TGTGCCTGGGGGGGGGTTCTCGGTGAAAAACTGTTTTTT.